Shown below are 24 T cell receptor beta chains from a single sample sequenced in a study of blood T cell repertoires in COVID-19. The table came from immunoSEQ multiplex PCR; TCRdb's copy has only in-frame clones and leaves some out. The table includes some 120,000 clones, around 89% detected once. The sequencing input was peripheral blood. The receptors stem from a human donor with acute or convalescent COVID-19. The donor label of this sample is uncertain.

This chain links TRBV7-3 with TRBJ2-1; tentative D call: TRBD1 (6 bases). The CDR3 length is 14 residues. Trimming stripped 5 bases from V and 5 bases from J, with 13 bases between. Germline CDR1 reads SGHTA; CDR2 reads FQGTGA. CDR3 bases: TGTGCCAGCAGCCCAGAGGGACATAACAATGAGCAGTTCTTC. Protein product: CASSPEGHNNEQFF.

The V gene is TRBV7-2, the J gene TRBJ1-6; no firm D call. Germline V gene lookup returns CDR1 SGHTA and CDR2 FQGNSA. V lost 1 base to trimming and J lost 10 bases, with 11 bases between them. The CDR3 sequence is 14 residues long. CDR3 sequence (DNA): TGTGCCAGCAGCTTAGGGAGGACGGGATCACCCCTCCACTTT. It codes for CASSLGRTGSPLHF.

The chain joins TRBV27 to TRBJ1-2, with 11 bases identical to TRBD1. The junction had 7 bases not matched to a gene; V was cut back by 4 bases and J by 6 bases. The CDR3 loop spans 15 amino acids. Germline V gene data show CDR1 as MNHEY and CDR2 as SMNVEV (reference sequence). DNA for the CDR3: TGTGCCAGCAGTTCCGGGACAGGGGGGGTGGATGGCTACACCTTC. This codes for CASSSGTGGVDGYTF.

The chain joins TRBV29-1 to TRBJ1-4; D not certain. Germline assignment: CDR1 SQVTM and CDR2 ANQGSEA. The CDR3 length is 13 residues. The V gene lost 4 bases and the J gene lost 3 bases, with 9 bases spanning the gap. The CDR3: CSVVAGANEKLFF. CDR3 coding DNA: TGCAGCGTTGTTGCGGGTGCTAATGAAAAACTGTTTTTT.

The chain employs TRBV7-9 and TRBJ2-1, with 9 nucleotides matching TRBD2. The germline V gene encodes CDR1 SEHNR and CDR2 FQNEAQ (reference sequence). The CDR3 is 14 amino acids. The V gene end was trimmed by 3 bases and the J gene end by 7 bases; junction bases not matched to a gene: 4. The CDR3 is CASSLGTSLNEQFF. CDR3 in DNA: TGTGCCAGCAGCTTGGGGACTAGCCTAAATGAGCAGTTCTTC.

V gene TRBV6-5 combines with J gene TRBJ1-6, with 8 nucleotides matching TRBD1. With 8 bases clipped from V and 7 bases from J, the junction kept 10 bases outside the gene matches. CDR3 size: 15 residues. Germline CDR1 and CDR2: MNHEY and SVGAGI. The CDR3 DNA is TGTGCCAGCGGGCGGACAGGGATCATAAATTCACCCCTCCACTTT. Amino acids: CASGRTGIINSPLHF.

V gene TRBV6-6 combines with J gene TRBJ1-5; 7 bases are shared with TRBD1. The germline gives CDR1 MNHNY, CDR2 SVGAGI (reference sequence). The CDR3 runs to 14 residues. Losses at the gene ends were 5 bases for V and 11 bases for J; bases not matched to a gene: 12. The CDR3, as DNA: TGTGCCAGCAGTACAACAGGGGCCCTAAGGGCCCAGCATTTT. Its protein is CASSTTGALRAQHF.

This clone was detected only a few times. The rearrangement uses TRBV7-9 and TRBJ2-1, with TRBD1 matching 7 bases. The CDR3 totals 17 residues. The V gene's germline CDR1 is SEHNR and CDR2 FQNEAQ (reference sequence). V was clipped by 4 bases and J by 0 bases; unmatched bases: 9. In nucleotides, the CDR3 is TGTGCCAGCAGCTCTCGACAGGGATCAAGCTCCTACAATGAGCAGTTCTTC. This gives the protein CASSSRQGSSSYNEQFF.

The chain couples TRBV4-2 to TRBJ1-6, with D perhaps TRBD1 (5 bases). CDR1 and CDR2 (germline): LGHNA, YNFKEQ. This CDR3 has 14 residues. Trimming took 0 bases from V and 12 from J, leaving 12 bases between them. The CDR3 DNA reads TGTGCCAGCAGCCAAGAGAGAGTGGACATACCCCTCCACTTT. Protein sequence: CASSQERVDIPLHF.

V is TRBV5-4 and J is TRBJ2-1; D is unresolved. The CDR3 covers 14 residues. V lost 0 bases and J 4 bases, leaving 8 bases between the germline ends. CDR1 SGHNT and CDR2 YYREEE come from the germline V gene (reference sequence). The CDR3 coding sequence is TGTGCCAGCAGCTTGGCCTTCAGATACAATGAGCAGTTCTTC. Amino acids: CASSLAFRYNEQFF.

The V gene is TRBV9, the J gene TRBJ2-2; 8 nucleotides align to TRBD1. The CDR3 runs to 15 residues. Trimming removed 4 bases from V and 6 bases from J; junction bases left unmatched: 8. Germline V gene lookup returns CDR1 SGDLS and CDR2 YYNGEE. CDR3 residues: CASSTGQGLAGELFF. The CDR3 DNA is TGTGCCAGCAGCACTGGACAGGGTTTGGCCGGGGAGCTGTTTTTT.

The chain carries TRBV5-1 and TRBJ2-1; 10 nucleotides agree with TRBD2. The V segment lost 5 bases and the J segment 9 bases; nucleotides outside the gene matches: 5. Germline CDR1 and CDR2: SGHRS and YFSETQ. The CDR3 contains 13 residues. The CDR3 region is CASRPSGSAEQFF. The DNA of the CDR3 is TGCGCCAGCAGACCTAGCGGGAGCGCTGAGCAGTTCTTC.

This clone showed up just once. The chain employs TRBV6-5 and TRBJ1-2; D may be TRBD1 (6 bases). The CDR3 is 13 residues long. V lost 2 bases, J lost 8 bases, and 12 bases lay in between. Per the germline V gene, CDR1 is MNHEY and CDR2 is SVGAGI. CDR3 coding DNA: TGTGCCAGCAGTTACGGGGGCTCGGGAGGCTACACCTTC. This encodes CASSYGGSGGYTF.

The chain is built from TRBV7-2 and TRBJ2-1; D perhaps matches TRBD2 (5 bases). The CDR3 covers 17 residues. Per the germline V gene, CDR1 is SGHTA and CDR2 is FQGNSA. V lost 0 bases and J 0 bases, leaving 12 bases between the germline ends. The CDR3, as DNA: TGTGCCAGCAGCTTAGCGCGAGGGCTCAGCTCCTACAATGAGCAGTTCTTC. Amino acids: CASSLARGLSSYNEQFF.

J is TRBJ1-6 and V is TRBV9; 8 nucleotides agree with TRBD1. Trimming cost V 4 bases and J 8 bases; bases outside gene matches: 8. CDR3 length: 15 residues. CDR1 and CDR2 from the germline V gene are SGDLS and YYNGEE. CDR3 sequence (DNA): TGTGCCAGCAGCCCTCCCCAGGGGGCGGATTCACCCCTCCACTTT. It specifies CASSPPQGADSPLHF. Combining the CDR3 with reference TRBV9 and TRBJ1-6 gives the whole variable domain DSGVTQTPKHLITATGQRVTLRCSPRSGDLSVYWYQQSLDQGLQFLIQYYNGEERAKGNILERFSAQQFPDLHSELNLSSLELGDSALYFCASSPPQGADSPLHFGNGTRLTVT.

This clone came up a few times. The chain combines TRBV6-1 with TRBJ1-2; 11 bases are shared with TRBD1. The CDR3 sequence is 13 residues long. J gave up 8 bases and V 3 bases, and 2 bases lay outside the gene matches. Germline V gene lookup returns CDR1 MNHNS and CDR2 SASEGT. The CDR3 nucleotides are TGTGCCAGCAGTGAGGGACAGGGGGACGGCTACACCTTC. Protein: CASSEGQGDGYTF.

This clone was seen once. This chain connects TRBV7-9 to TRBJ1-5; 9 nucleotides line up with TRBD1. Germline trimming cut 8 bases from V and 9 bases from J; bases unmatched to any gene: 5. The CDR3 covers 12 residues. CDR1 is SEHNR, CDR2 FQNEAQ, per germline (reference sequence). The CDR3 DNA reads as TGTGCCAGCGCACAGGGGGCGACGCCCCAGCATTTT. Protein product: CASAQGATPQHF.

The J gene is TRBJ1-4, the V gene TRBV6-2 or TRBV6-3, with a possible D match to TRBD1 (5 bases). The CDR3 runs to 15 residues. The V gene's germline CDR1 is MNHEY and CDR2 SVGEGT. Trimming took off 2 bases at V and 0 bases at J, with 7 bases between the two ends. CDR3 in amino acids: CASSYRGSTNEKLFF. The CDR3 bases are TGTGCCAGCAGTTACAGGGGCTCAACTAATGAAAAACTGTTTTTT.

The chain has TRBV27 and TRBJ2-7, with a tentative D call TRBD2 (5 bases). V was shortened by 5 bases and J by 5 bases, with 13 bases between the two germline ends. This CDR3 spans 13 amino acids. CDR1 and CDR2 (germline): MNHEY, SMNVEV (reference sequence). Here the CDR3 DNA reads TGTGCCAGCAGTCTCGGACTGAGGGACGAGCAGTACTTC. Amino acid sequence: CASSLGLRDEQYF.

V and J are TRBV12-3 or TRBV12-4 and TRBJ1-1; D is uncertain. V was pared by 1 base and J by 6 bases, with 6 bases between. The CDR3 runs 12 residues. CDR3 nucleotide sequence: TGTGCCAGCAGTTTAGTGGGCGCTGAAGCTTTCTTT. Translation: CASSLVGAEAFF.

The gene calls are TRBV2 and TRBJ2-4; 7 positions match TRBD1. CDR3 length: 15 amino acids. Germline CDR1 and CDR2: SNHLY and FYNNEI. With 3 bases clipped from V and 5 bases from J, the junction kept 7 bases outside the gene matches. CDR3 in DNA: TGTGCCAGCAGTGATCCAAGACAGGGTCAAAACATTCAGTACTTC. Protein: CASSDPRQGQNIQYF.

The J gene is TRBJ2-2, the V gene TRBV21-1; the listed D gene, TRBD1, was not tested against the DNA. TRBV21-1 is annotated as a pseudogene. The CDR3 runs to 13 residues. CDR3 coding DNA: TGTGCCAGCAGAGGGGGACGATCCGGGGAGCTGTTTTTT. Translating gives CASRGGRSGELFF.

V is TRBV3-1 (or the pseudogene TRBV3-2) and J is TRBJ2-3; D uncertain. CDR1 and CDR2 from the germline V gene are LGHDT and YNNKEL (reference sequence). The CDR3 is made up of 16 amino acids. V lost 4 bases, J lost 1 base, and 15 bases lay in between. The DNA for the CDR3 is TGTGCCAGCAGCCCCGATCTCGGGTTGGGCACAGATACGCAGTATTTT. It codes for CASSPDLGLGTDTQYF.

This clone was observed once. The chain is built from TRBV7-2 and TRBJ1-3; D not resolved. The CDR3 contains 14 residues. Trimming stripped 2 bases from V and 7 bases from J, with 12 bases between. CDR1 and CDR2 (germline): SGHTA, FQGNSA. As DNA, the CDR3 is TGTGCCAGCAGCTTAAACGAGGGTTTGAACACCATATATTTT. It encodes CASSLNEGLNTIYF.